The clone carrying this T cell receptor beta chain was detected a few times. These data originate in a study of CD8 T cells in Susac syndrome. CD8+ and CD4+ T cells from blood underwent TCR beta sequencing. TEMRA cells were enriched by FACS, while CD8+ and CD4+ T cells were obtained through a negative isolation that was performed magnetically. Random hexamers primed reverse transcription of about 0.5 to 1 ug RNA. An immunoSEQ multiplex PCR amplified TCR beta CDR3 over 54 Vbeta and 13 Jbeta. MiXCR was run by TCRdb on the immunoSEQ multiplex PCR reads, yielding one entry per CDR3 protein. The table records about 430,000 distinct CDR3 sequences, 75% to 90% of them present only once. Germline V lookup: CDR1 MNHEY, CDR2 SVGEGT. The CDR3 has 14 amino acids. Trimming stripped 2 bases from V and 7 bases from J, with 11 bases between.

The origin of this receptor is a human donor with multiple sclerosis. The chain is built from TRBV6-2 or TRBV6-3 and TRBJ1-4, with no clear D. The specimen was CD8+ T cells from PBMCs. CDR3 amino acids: CASSYIKNLEKLFF. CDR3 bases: TGTGCCAGCAGTTACATAAAAAACCTTGAAAAACTGTTTTTT.